A selection of T cell receptor beta chains follows, all from one sample in a study of monozygotic twins with inflammatory bowel disease. TCRdb reprocessed the 5' RACE reads, with one entry per CDR3 protein and no DNA. Its table records some 300,000 distinct CDR3 sequences. The sequencing input was blood. Receptor source: a human donor with ulcerative colitis or Crohn's disease, or a healthy co-twin of an affected twin (not recorded which). The CDR3 runs from the conserved cysteine through the conserved F or W.

j_gene,v_gene,CDR3aa
TRBJ1-5,TRBV19,CASSADGRNQPQHF
TRBJ1-1,TRBV11-2,CASREPYNTEAFF
TRBJ1-1,TRBV28,CASSSLPGQGGTEAFF
TRBJ1-1,TRBV10-2,CASRAGLEAFF
TRBJ1-2,TRBV9,CASSEGGSLYGYTF
TRBJ1-1,TRBV7-3,CASSLWGSGTGLNTEAFF
TRBJ2-7,TRBV5-6,CASSWGTVSYEQYF
TRBJ2-7,TRBV12-3/TRBV12-4,CASPTRECYEQYF
TRBJ2-1,TRBV20-1,CSGGGGAGDNYNEQFF
TRBJ2-7,TRBV18,CASSPPGEEQYF
TRBJ2-7,TRBV4-2,CASSQEQILSYEQYF
TRBJ2-1,TRBV11-2,CASSLLISVLESYNEQFF
TRBJ1-2,TRBV20-1,CRPGGADSNYGYTF
TRBJ2-7,TRBV5-5,CASSFQLVSYEQYF
TRBJ2-3,TRBV5-6,CASSLAVRRSFTDTQYF
TRBJ1-2,TRBV30,CAWSENRGRYGYTF
TRBJ1-6,TRBV4-2,CASSQVRTDSPLHF
TRBJ1-5,TRBV28,CASSLDLTNQPQHF
TRBJ1-2,TRBV7-6,CASSLGAGDGYTF
TRBJ2-1,TRBV5-1,CASSSFDRDSEQFF
TRBJ1-1,TRBV6-1,CASSRPPDWATEAFF
TRBJ1-5,TRBV12-3/TRBV12-4,CASSFSRGLNQPQHF
TRBJ2-7,TRBV12-3/TRBV12-4,CASSNRDLPYEQYF
TRBJ1-1,TRBV7-2,CASSPQRGKGTEAFF
TRBJ2-7,TRBV11-2,CASSLVGGNDEQYF
TRBJ2-2,TRBV4-1,CASSQQDFTGELFF
TRBJ2-3,TRBV20-1,CSARWRGARTDTQYF
TRBJ2-7,TRBV27,CASSLDVSYEQYF
TRBJ1-3,TRBV6-5,CASSAGNTIYF
TRBJ1-5,TRBV10-3,CAISEGQGNQPQHF
TRBJ2-7,TRBV18,CASSLGDGPYEQYF
TRBJ2-7,TRBV4-3,CASSHEKAGGRQYF
TRBJ2-1,TRBV5-6,CASIRAVFTYNEQFF
TRBJ1-1,TRBV5-1,CASSLDPGMNTEAFF
TRBJ1-5,TRBV3-1,CASSQDPSQPQHF
TRBJ2-5,TRBV28,CASSTGDRGHPKYF
TRBJ1-2,TRBV18,CASQGPNYGYTF
TRBJ2-1,TRBV10-1,CASSRTSGRNEQFF
TRBJ2-5,TRBV14,CASSLALQGGETQYF
TRBJ2-6,TRBV5-1,CASSLGSGANVLTF
TRBJ1-2,TRBV3-1,CASSQDSGRRGYTF
TRBJ1-6,TRBV5-6,CASSLGGTWNSPLHF
TRBJ2-3,TRBV9,CASSPSSGLNTQYF
TRBJ2-3,TRBV29-1,CSAIPATDTQYF
TRBJ2-7,TRBV5-3,CASGGSQTSGRNYEQYF
TRBJ2-1,TRBV15,CATSRVREGAYNEQFF
TRBJ1-3,TRBV5-1,CASNPGGGGNTIYF
TRBJ2-1,TRBV5-1,CASVLAEPNYNEQFF
TRBJ1-5,TRBV20-1,CSASTRAHSNQPQHF
TRBJ2-3,TRBV7-6,CASSSGRLAGGPDTQYF
TRBJ2-2,TRBV10-3,CAIRRDSSNTGELFF
TRBJ2-5,TRBV6-5,CASSYLSGREETQYF
TRBJ1-2,TRBV14,CASSPHIYGYTF
TRBJ2-2,TRBV20-1,CSASSTSGRETGELFF
TRBJ2-5,TRBV5-6,CASSLAGGAVQETQYF
TRBJ2-5,TRBV6-2/TRBV6-3,CASSPVDETQYF
TRBJ1-5,TRBV24-1,CATAEQGRDNKPQHF
TRBJ2-1,TRBV6-2/TRBV6-3,CASSYSAEQFF
TRBJ1-6,TRBV12-3/TRBV12-4,CASSLTGGGSSPLHF
TRBJ2-1,TRBV12-5,CASGLSAGAYNEQFF